One and the same sample provided the 5 T cell receptor beta chains below, sequenced in a study of shared clonotypes between healthy human individuals (dated by TCRdb to the early 2020s). Receptors were amplified or captured by the immunoSEQ multiplex PCR assay. TCRdb mirrors the immuneACCESS table, restricted to in-frame sequences. Some clones are absent from its copies; in checked studies, under half trace to an unresolved V gene, and the reason for the others is unknown. The sample records hundreds of thousands of clones, approximately 96% of which are singletons. About 0.11% of the sample is in the top ten clones. For the CD8 naive samples, CD45RO-negative cells were positively selected for CCR7, yielding a CD45RA+CCR7+ population from which TemRA cells were excluded. The sequenced material came from naive CD8+ T cells sorted from blood. Reading the label with the study, this specimen's cell subset or site is: CD45RA+CCR7+. The receptors stem from a young woman in good health.

Here the CDR3 reads CASSLWRQGNETQYF. The CDR3, as DNA: TGTGCCAGCAGTTTATGGAGACAGGGAAACGAGACCCAGTACTTC. The rearrangement links TRBV28 to TRBJ2-5; TRBD1 matches 7 bases. The V segment lost 0 bases and the J segment 5 bases; nucleotides outside the gene matches: 6. The CDR3 consists of 15 residues. Germline values: CDR1 MDHEN, CDR2 SYDVKM.

The chain carries TRBV5-5 and TRBJ2-7; D possibly matches TRBD1 or TRBD2 (5 bases each). Germline lookup yields CDR1 SGHKS and CDR2 YYEKEE (reference sequence). V was shortened by 4 bases and J by 1 base, with 24 bases between the two germline ends. The CDR3 loop spans 18 amino acids. In DNA, the CDR3 is TGTGCCAGCAGCGCCCTCCCTGGGACCATGGATCGGTCCTACGAGCAGTACTTC. This sequence encodes CASSALPGTMDRSYEQYF.

This sequence joins TRBV9 and TRBJ1-3; TRBD1 matches at 7 bases. CDR1 and CDR2 (germline): SGDLS, YYNGEE. V shed 3 bases, J shed 0 bases, and the junction held 3 bases outside the gene matches. The CDR3 spans 15 residues. DNA for the CDR3: TGTGCCAGCAGCGCCTCAGGGGGCTCTGGAAACACCATATATTTT. Protein: CASSASGGSGNTIYF.

The chain employs TRBV7-9 and TRBJ1-1; D uncertain. The CDR3 extends over 12 amino acids. Germline CDR1 and CDR2: SEHNR and FQNEAQ (reference sequence). Trimming took off 3 bases at V and 3 bases at J, with 5 bases between the two ends. This CDR3 is CASSFGYTEAFF. The CDR3 coding sequence is TGTGCCAGCAGCTTCGGGTACACTGAAGCTTTCTTT.

The V and J genes are TRBV6-1 and TRBJ2-1; tentatively, D is TRBD1 (6 bases). The CDR3 length is 13 residues. Germline values: CDR1 MNHNS, CDR2 SASEGT. The germline V and J ends were trimmed by 4 bases and 6 bases, with 10 bases remaining between them. CDR3 sequence reads: CASSVIGGNEQFF. CDR3 coding DNA: TGTGCCAGCAGTGTGATAGGGGGCAATGAGCAGTTCTTC.